This is a list of T cell receptor beta chains from one sample in a study of cytomegalovirus exposure and HLA in healthy donors. Profiling relied on immunoSEQ multiplex PCR, and the TCRdb table lists in-frame clones only, not all of them. The sample yields about 190,000 clones, roughly 80% seen once. The specimen sequenced was PBMCs. The receptors derive from a male donor in good health and CMV-seronegative. CDR3s include the opening cysteine and the closing phenylalanine or tryptophan. Fields, in order: J gene, V gene, clone size, D gene, CDR3 DNA, CDR3 protein. The D gene is left open where the match is weak. The size entry is marked missing in some rows and otherwise reads once, few, many or a size class.

>TRBJ2-3|TRBV4-3|-|TRBD2
TGCGCCAGCAGCCAAGATGCGCAGACTAGCGGGGGGGTACTTACAGATACGCAGTATTTT
CASSQDAQTSGGVLTDTQYF
>TRBJ2-3|TRBV5-6|-|TRBD2
TGTGCCAGCAGCTTCAATCCAGCGGGAGAAGCAGATACGCAGTATTTT
CASSFNPAGEADTQYF
>TRBJ2-1|TRBV6-5|-|TRBD1
TGTGCCAGCAGCACCGACAGGGACCCTTACAATGAGCAGTTCTTC
CASSTDRDPYNEQFF
>TRBJ2-7|TRBV5-1|-|TRBD1
TGCGCCAGCAGCTTCGGACAGGGGGCCGATGAGCAGTACTTC
CASSFGQGADEQYF
>TRBJ1-2|TRBV27|-|-
TGTGCCAGCAGTTTATACGACTCCTATGGCTACACCTTC
CASSLYDSYGYTF
>TRBJ2-5|TRBV7-2|-|TRBD2
TGTGCCAGCAGCGCCCGCGGGGTAGCGGGGAGGGAGACCCAGTACTTC
CASSARGVAGRETQYF
>TRBJ1-3|TRBV10-3|few|-
TGTGCCATCAGCCCCGTCACTACAGGCCGCTCTGGAAACACCATATATTTT
CAISPVTTGRSGNTIYF
>TRBJ2-5|TRBV7-2|-|-
TGTGCCAGCAGCTTAGATAACCCTCTCGGGGAGACCCAGTACTTC
CASSLDNPLGETQYF
>TRBJ1-6|TRBV7-2|-|TRBD1
TGTGCCAGCAGCTCCAGACAGGGAGGTAATTCACCCCTCCACTTT
CASSSRQGGNSPLHF
>TRBJ2-5|TRBV7-6|-|-
TGTGCCAGCAGCTTATCGAGAGAGGAAGAGACCCAGTACTTC
CASSLSREEETQYF
>TRBJ2-7|TRBV28|-|TRBD1
TGTGCCAGCAGTGTGACAGGGGGCGGAAATCCTGGAATAGTGCAGTACTTC
CASSVTGGGNPGIVQYF
>TRBJ2-7|TRBV7-9|-|TRBD2
TGTGCCAGCAGCTCCCACGGGGGGAACTACGAGCAGTACTTC
CASSSHGGNYEQYF
>TRBJ2-3|TRBV28|-|TRBD2
TGTGCCAGCAGTTTGACTAGCGGGGGGGCGACAGATACGCAGTATTTT
CASSLTSGGATDTQYF
>TRBJ2-1|TRBV18|-|TRBD2
TGTGCCAGCTCACCATCCAGTTCGGGGGGGACGGGGAATGAGCAGTTCTTC
CASSPSSSGGTGNEQFF
>TRBJ2-2|TRBV5-5|-|-
TGTGCCAGCAGCTTGGTTGCCAGGGCTACGAACACCGGGGAGCTGTTTTTT
CASSLVARATNTGELFF
>TRBJ1-3|TRBV29-1|few|TRBD1
TGCAGCGTGCGAGGGACAGGGGACGGAAACACCATATATTTT
CSVRGTGDGNTIYF
>TRBJ2-5|TRBV5-1|-|-
TGCGCCAGCAGCTTGGTTCCCGAAGAGACCCAGTACTTC
CASSLVPEETQYF
>TRBJ1-5|TRBV7-3|-|-
TGTGCCAGCAGCCAACAGGGTAGTCAGCCCCAGCATTTT
CASSQQGSQPQHF
>TRBJ2-2|TRBV4-1|few|TRBD2
TGCGCCAGCAGCCCTGCGGGGCTGGCGGGGGGGCGTACCGGGGAGCTGTTTTTT
CASSPAGLAGGRTGELFF
>TRBJ2-1|TRBV19|-|-
TGTGCCAGTAATCGATTACAGGGTAGCTCCTACAATGAGCAGTTCTTC
CASNRLQGSSYNEQFF
>TRBJ2-1|TRBV12-5|-|-
TGTGCTAGTGGTTGGACAGGGAGGGTATATGAGCAGTTCTTC
CASGWTGRVYEQFF
>TRBJ2-5|TRBV7-8|once|TRBD2
TGTGCCAGCAGCTTAGTAGCTCGGGAGGGCCGGGGAGAGACCCAGTACTTC
CASSLVAREGRGETQYF
>TRBJ1-2|TRBV27|-|TRBD1
TGTGCCAGCAGTCCCGGGACAGGGGGCGCGGGTGGCTATGGCTACACCTTC
CASSPGTGGAGGYGYTF
>TRBJ1-1|TRBV6-5|-|-
TGTGCCAGCAGTTACTCGACGGGGGCTGAAGCTTTCTTT
CASSYSTGAEAFF
>TRBJ2-7|TRBV6-1|-|TRBD2
TGTGCCAGCAGTGAAGGATTCGGGGGGGTTAGATACGAGCAGTACTTC
CASSEGFGGVRYEQYF
>TRBJ1-1|TRBV6-1|few|-
TGTGCCAGCAGTGAACGGAATAGGGGAAGGACGGGCGCTGAAGCTTTCTTT
CASSERNRGRTGAEAFF